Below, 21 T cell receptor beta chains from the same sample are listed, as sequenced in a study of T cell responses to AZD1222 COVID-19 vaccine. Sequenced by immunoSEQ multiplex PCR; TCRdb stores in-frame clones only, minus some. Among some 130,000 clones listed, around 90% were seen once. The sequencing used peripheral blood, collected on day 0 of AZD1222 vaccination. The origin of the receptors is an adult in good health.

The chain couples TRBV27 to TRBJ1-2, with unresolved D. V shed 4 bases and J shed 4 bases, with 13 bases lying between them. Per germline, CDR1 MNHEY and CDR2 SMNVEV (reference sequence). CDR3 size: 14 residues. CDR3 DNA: TGTGCCAGCAGTTCTGGACCCAGAGGCTATGGCTACACCTTC. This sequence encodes CASSSGPRGYGYTF.

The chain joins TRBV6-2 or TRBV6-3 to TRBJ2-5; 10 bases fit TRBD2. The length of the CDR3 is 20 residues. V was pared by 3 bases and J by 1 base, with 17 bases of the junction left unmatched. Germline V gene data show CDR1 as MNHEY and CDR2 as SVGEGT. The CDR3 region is CASSYGLAGAKTEFQETQYF. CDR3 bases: TGTGCCAGCAGTTATGGTCTAGCGGGGGCCAAAACGGAGTTCCAAGAGACCCAGTACTTC.

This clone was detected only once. The CDR3 nucleotides read TGTGCCAGCAGTAAAACAGGAGACAACGCTGAAGCTTTCTTT. This sequence encodes CASSKTGDNAEAFF. V is TRBV7-9 and J is TRBJ1-1; D is possibly TRBD1 (5 bases). Germline CDR1 reads SEHNR; CDR2 reads FQNEAQ (reference sequence). The V and J ends lost 6 bases and 6 bases respectively, with 17 bases between them. This CDR3 region has 14 residues. Full variable domain (outside the CDR3, taken from reference TRBV7-9 and TRBJ1-1): DTGVSQNPRHKITKRGQNVTFRCDPISEHNRLYWYRQTLGQGPEFLTYFQNEAQLEKSRLLSDRFSAERPKGSFSTLEIQRTEQGDSAMYLCASSKTGDNAEAFFGQGTRLTVV.

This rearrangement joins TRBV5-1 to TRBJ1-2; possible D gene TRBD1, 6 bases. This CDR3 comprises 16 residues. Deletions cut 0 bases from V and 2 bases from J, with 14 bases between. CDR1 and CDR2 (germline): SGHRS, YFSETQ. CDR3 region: CASSLDGWTVNYGYTF. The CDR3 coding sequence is TGCGCCAGCAGCTTGGATGGGTGGACAGTGAACTATGGCTACACCTTC.

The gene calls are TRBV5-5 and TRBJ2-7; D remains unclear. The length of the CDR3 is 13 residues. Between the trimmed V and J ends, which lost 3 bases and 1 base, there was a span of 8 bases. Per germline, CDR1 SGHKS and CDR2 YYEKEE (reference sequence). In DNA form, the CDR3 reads TGTGCCAGCAGCTCCCGTCCATCCTACGAGCAGTACTTC. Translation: CASSSRPSYEQYF.

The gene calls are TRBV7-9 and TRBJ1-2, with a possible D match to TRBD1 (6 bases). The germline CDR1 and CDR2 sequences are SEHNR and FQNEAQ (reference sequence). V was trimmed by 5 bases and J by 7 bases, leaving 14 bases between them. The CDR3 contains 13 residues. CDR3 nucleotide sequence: TGTGCCAGCAGCCTCGACAGGTTCGGTGGCTACACCTTC. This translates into CASSLDRFGGYTF.

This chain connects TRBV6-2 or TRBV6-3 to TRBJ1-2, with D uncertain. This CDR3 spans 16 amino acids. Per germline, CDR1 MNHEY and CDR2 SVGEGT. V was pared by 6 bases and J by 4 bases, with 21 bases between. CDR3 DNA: TGTGCCAGCAGCCGCTACCCCACCGGGGAGGGCTATGGCTACACCTTC. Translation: CASSRYPTGEGYGYTF.

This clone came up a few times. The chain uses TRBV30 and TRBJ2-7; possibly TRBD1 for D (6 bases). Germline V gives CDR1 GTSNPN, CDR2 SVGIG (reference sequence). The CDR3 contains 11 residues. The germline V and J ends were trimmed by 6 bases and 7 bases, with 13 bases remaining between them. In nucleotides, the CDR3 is TGTGCCTGCCAGGGGCCTACTGAGCAGTACTTC. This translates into CACQGPTEQYF.

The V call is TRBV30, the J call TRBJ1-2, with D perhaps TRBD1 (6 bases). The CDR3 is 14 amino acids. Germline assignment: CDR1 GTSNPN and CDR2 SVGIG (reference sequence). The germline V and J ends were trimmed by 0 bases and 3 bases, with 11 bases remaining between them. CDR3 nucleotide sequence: TGTGCCTGGAGTGTACTAGGGGGGGACTATGGCTACACCTTC. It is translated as CAWSVLGGDYGYTF. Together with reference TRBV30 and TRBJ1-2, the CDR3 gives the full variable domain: SQTIHQWPATLVQPVGSPLSLECTVEGTSNPNLYWYRQAAGRGLQLLFYSVGIGQISSEVPQNLSASRPQDRQFILSSKKLLLSDSGFYLCAWSVLGGDYGYTFGSGTRLTVV.

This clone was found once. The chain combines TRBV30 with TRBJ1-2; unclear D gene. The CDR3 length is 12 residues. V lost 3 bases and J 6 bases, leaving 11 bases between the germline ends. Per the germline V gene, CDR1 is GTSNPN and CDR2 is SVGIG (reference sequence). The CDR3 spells CAWRESVDGYTF. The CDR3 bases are TGTGCCTGGAGGGAATCGGTGGATGGCTACACCTTC.

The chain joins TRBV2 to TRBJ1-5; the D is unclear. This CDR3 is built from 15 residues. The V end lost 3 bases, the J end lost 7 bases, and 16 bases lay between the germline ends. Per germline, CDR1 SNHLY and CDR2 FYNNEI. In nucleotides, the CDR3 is TGTGCCAGCAGTGATGTAATTCGGGGTCGGCAGCCCCAGCATTTT. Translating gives CASSDVIRGRQPQHF.

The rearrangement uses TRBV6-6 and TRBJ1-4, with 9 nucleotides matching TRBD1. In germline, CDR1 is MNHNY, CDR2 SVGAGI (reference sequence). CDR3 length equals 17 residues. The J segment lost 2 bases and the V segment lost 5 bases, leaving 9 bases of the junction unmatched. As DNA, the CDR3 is TGTGCCAGCAGTCTGCAGGGACAGGGATTTACTAATGAAAAACTGTTTTTT. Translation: CASSLQGQGFTNEKLFF.

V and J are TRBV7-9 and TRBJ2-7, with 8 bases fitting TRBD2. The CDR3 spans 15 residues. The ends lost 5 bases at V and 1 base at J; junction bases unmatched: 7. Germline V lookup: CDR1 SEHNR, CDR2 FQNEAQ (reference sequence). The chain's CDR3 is CASSLSGGGSYEQYF. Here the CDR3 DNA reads TGTGCCAGCAGCCTCAGCGGGGGCGGGTCCTACGAGCAGTACTTC.

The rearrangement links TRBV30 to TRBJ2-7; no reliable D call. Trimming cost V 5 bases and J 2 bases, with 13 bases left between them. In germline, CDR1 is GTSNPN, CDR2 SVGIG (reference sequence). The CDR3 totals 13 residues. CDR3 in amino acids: CAWSSEPTYEQYF. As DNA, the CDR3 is TGTGCCTGGTCCAGCGAACCAACCTACGAGCAGTACTTC.

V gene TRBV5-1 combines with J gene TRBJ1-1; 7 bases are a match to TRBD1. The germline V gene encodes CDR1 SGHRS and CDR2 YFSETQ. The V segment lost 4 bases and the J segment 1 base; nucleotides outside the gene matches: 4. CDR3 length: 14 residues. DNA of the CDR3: TGCGCCAGCAGCACCGGGACAGCGAACACTGAAGCTTTCTTT. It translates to CASSTGTANTEAFF.

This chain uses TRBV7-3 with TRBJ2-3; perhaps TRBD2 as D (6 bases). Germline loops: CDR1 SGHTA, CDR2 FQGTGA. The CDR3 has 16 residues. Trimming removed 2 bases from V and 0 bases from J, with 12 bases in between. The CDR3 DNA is TGTGCCAGCAGCTTACGGGGGTCACCTAGCACAGATACGCAGTATTTT. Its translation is CASSLRGSPSTDTQYF.

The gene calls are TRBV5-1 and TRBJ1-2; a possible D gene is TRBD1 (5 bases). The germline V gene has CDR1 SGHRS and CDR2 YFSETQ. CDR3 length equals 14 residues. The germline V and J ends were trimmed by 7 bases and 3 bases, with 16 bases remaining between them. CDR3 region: CASGPRERDYGYTF. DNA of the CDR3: TGCGCCAGCGGTCCCAGGGAAAGGGACTATGGCTACACCTTC.

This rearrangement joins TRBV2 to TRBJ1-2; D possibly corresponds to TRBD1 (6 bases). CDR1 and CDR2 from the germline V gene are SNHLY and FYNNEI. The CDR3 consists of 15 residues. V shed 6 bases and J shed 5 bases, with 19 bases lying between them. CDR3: CASSPRGEGGYGYTF. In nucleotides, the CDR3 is TGTGCCAGCAGCCCAAGGGGCGAGGGGGGGTATGGCTACACCTTC.

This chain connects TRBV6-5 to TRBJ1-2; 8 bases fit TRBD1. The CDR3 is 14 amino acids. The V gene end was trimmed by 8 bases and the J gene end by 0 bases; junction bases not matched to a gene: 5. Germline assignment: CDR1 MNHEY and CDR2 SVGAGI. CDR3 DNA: TGTGCCAGCGCACAGGGGGGTACTAACTATGGCTACACCTTC. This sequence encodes CASAQGGTNYGYTF.

The CDR3 nucleotides read TGTGCCAGCAGTATTACGGGGGGCGGAGGAGATACGCAGTATTTT. This codes for CASSITGGGGDTQYF. The chain employs TRBV27 and TRBJ2-3; D may be TRBD2 (7 bases). There are 15 residues in the CDR3. Germline V lookup: CDR1 MNHEY, CDR2 SMNVEV (reference sequence). Deletions cut 5 bases from V and 5 bases from J, with 17 bases between.

CDR3 coding DNA: TGTGCCAGCAGCTTGCTAGCGGGAGTAGCCAAAAACATTCAGTACTTC. Translation gives CASSLLAGVAKNIQYF. The chain uses TRBV5-6 and TRBJ2-4; 10 bases are shared with TRBD2. V lost 1 base and J lost 0; bases outside the gene matches: 1. CDR1 and CDR2 (germline): SGHDT, YYEEEE. The CDR3 is 16 residues long.